One and the same sample provided the 26 T cell receptor beta chains below, sequenced in a study of response to subunit inactivated influenza vaccine. MiXCR was run by TCRdb on the RT-PCR reads, yielding one entry per CDR3 protein. The sample lists 450,000 to 700,000 distinct CDR3 sequences, roughly 15% seen once, with roughly 10% in the top ten. The sample was PBMCs from blood, taken about 12 days after vaccination. These receptors were collected from a man aged 45-60 years who received an inactivated influenza vaccine.

The V and J genes are TRBV6-2 or TRBV6-3 and TRBJ2-2; D possibly corresponds to TRBD2 (5 bases). Germline V lookup: CDR1 MNHEY, CDR2 SVGEGT. The CDR3 runs to 15 residues. V was pared by 0 bases and J by 4 bases, with 9 bases between. The CDR3 nucleotides read TGTGCCAGCAGTTACTCAGGCGGGTCCACCGGGGAGCTGTTTTTT. Translating gives CASSYSGGSTGELFF.

This clonotype was counted between two and nine times. The CDR3 nucleotides are TGCAGTGCTAGAGTATCGGGACTGCCCGGGAAGCAGTACTTC. Protein sequence: CSARVSGLPGKQYF. The genes are TRBV20-1 and TRBJ2-7, with D maybe TRBD2 (6 bases). V was trimmed by 1 base and J by 8 bases, leaving 18 bases between them. The CDR3 sequence is 14 residues long. CDR1 and CDR2 (germline): DFQATT, SNEGSKA (reference sequence).

There are a few counts of this clonotype. The V gene is TRBV20-1, the J gene TRBJ2-7; D remains unclear. The germline V gene encodes CDR1 DFQATT and CDR2 SNEGSKA (reference sequence). The CDR3 runs 12 residues. Trimming stripped 3 bases from V and 3 bases from J, with 9 bases between. CDR3 residues: CSASSGNYEQYF. In nucleotides, the CDR3 is TGCAGTGCTAGTTCTGGTAACTACGAGCAGTACTTC.

This chain connects TRBV13 to TRBJ2-2; possible D gene TRBD2, 5 bases. Germline V gives CDR1 PRHDT, CDR2 FYEKMQ (reference sequence). V was shortened by 0 bases and J by 4 bases, with 15 bases between the two germline ends. CDR3 length equals 17 residues. CDR3 DNA: TGTGCCAGCAGCTTAGGAGGCGGGCCGCGCAGCACCGGGGAGCTGTTTTTT. It translates to CASSLGGGPRSTGELFF.

A few counts support this clonotype. The chain carries TRBV10-2 and TRBJ1-2, with D uncertain. The CDR3 consists of 14 residues. V lost 0 bases to trimming and J lost 7 bases, with 12 bases between them. The germline V gene has CDR1 WSHSY and CDR2 SAAADI. CDR3 loop: CASSESSRRGGYTF. The CDR3 nucleotides read TGCGCCAGCAGTGAGTCGAGCCGGCGCGGTGGCTACACCTTC.

This clonotype came up a few times. The V and J genes are TRBV11-2 and TRBJ2-3; 8 nucleotides line up with TRBD1. Germline-derived CDR1 and CDR2 are SGHAT and FQNNGV. The V segment lost 1 base and the J segment 4 bases; nucleotides outside the gene matches: 4. The CDR3 covers 15 residues. CDR3 in amino acids: CASSLGSRGPDTQYF. The CDR3 DNA reads TGTGCCAGCAGCTTAGGTTCCAGGGGGCCAGATACGCAGTATTTT.

The chain carries TRBV10-3 and TRBJ2-7; D may match TRBD1 or TRBD2 (5 bases each). The V gene's germline CDR1 is ENHRY and CDR2 SYGVKD. The CDR3 length is 11 residues. The germline V and J ends were trimmed by 10 bases and 1 base, with 8 bases remaining between them. The CDR3 nucleotides are TGTGCCACCGGGGCTTCCTACGAGCAGTACTTC. Amino acid sequence: CATGASYEQYF.

This clonotype was recorded at least ten times. This chain links TRBV18 with TRBJ2-7; 14 bases align to TRBD2. Germline V gene sequence: CDR1 KGHSH, CDR2 LQKENI. V dropped 4 bases and J dropped 3; count of bases not matched to a gene: 8. The CDR3 runs 17 residues. CDR3 sequence (DNA): TGTGCCAGCTCACAAACGTCCGGACTAGCGGGAGGCTACGAGCAGTACTTC. Translated: CASSQTSGLAGGYEQYF. Full variable domain (remainder filled in from reference TRBV18 and TRBJ2-7): NAGVMQNPRHLVRRRGQEARLRCSPMKGHSHVYWYRQLPEEGLKFMVYLQKENIIDESGMPKERFSAEFPKEGPSILRIQQVVRGDSAAYFCASSQTSGLAGGYEQYFGPGTRLTVT.

CDR3 protein: CASSPQGQLSGANVLTF. The CDR3 DNA sequence: TGTGCCAGCAGCCCCCAGGGACAGCTCTCTGGGGCCAACGTCCTGACTTTC. The rearrangement joins TRBV12-3 or TRBV12-4 to TRBJ2-6; 7 positions match TRBD1. Trimming took 6 bases from V and 0 from J; bases not matched to a gene: 8. The CDR3 length is 17 residues.

This clonotype has only a few counts. CDR3 protein: CASSSPGQSPINEQFF. The CDR3 DNA reads TGTGCCAGCAGCTCCCCTGGGCAAAGTCCCATCAATGAGCAGTTCTTC. The V call is TRBV11-3, the J call TRBJ2-1, with unresolved D. Germline loops: CDR1 SGHNT, CDR2 YENEEA. The CDR3 consists of 16 residues. Trimming removed 4 bases from V and 6 bases from J, with 19 bases in between.

This clonotype appeared a few times. The chain links TRBV6-5 to TRBJ1-6; D may be TRBD1 (6 bases). V was shortened by 0 bases and J by 5 bases, with 8 bases between the two germline ends. From germline, CDR1 is MNHEY and CDR2 SVGAGI. This CDR3 contains 15 residues. The CDR3 nucleotides are TGTGCCAGCAGTTACTCGGACAGAAATAATTCACCCCTCCACTTT. Its translation is CASSYSDRNNSPLHF.

This clonotype was counted a few times. The chain links TRBV28 to TRBJ2-2; TRBD1 aligns across 8 bases. The CDR3 loop spans 15 amino acids. Per germline, CDR1 MDHEN and CDR2 SYDVKM. V trimming: 6 bases; J trimming: 3 bases; junction bases outside the gene matches: 6. The CDR3 nucleotides read TGTGCCAGCAGATCCCCAGGGGGCTACACCGGGGAGCTGTTTTTT. It codes for CASRSPGGYTGELFF.

The table lists this clonotype with a few counts. The V call is TRBV5-1, the J call TRBJ2-5; D possibly matches TRBD1 or TRBD2 (5 bases each). From germline, CDR1 is SGHRS and CDR2 YFSETQ. Trimming took off 4 bases at V and 7 bases at J, with 11 bases between the two ends. This CDR3 comprises 12 residues. CDR3 bases: TGCGCCAGCAGCGGGGGTTCTGGGACCCAGTACTTC. It specifies CASSGGSGTQYF.

This clonotype has just a few counts. The chain combines TRBV5-6 with TRBJ2-1; 9 nucleotides align to TRBD2. CDR3 length equals 15 residues. Germline V gene lookup returns CDR1 SGHDT and CDR2 YYEEEE. After removal of 3 bases from V and 4 bases from J, the junction contained 5 bases not matched to a gene. The CDR3 DNA reads as TGTGCCAGCAGCTCTAGCGGGGCTCCGTACAATGAGCAGTTCTTC. It yields the protein CASSSSGAPYNEQFF.

V and J are TRBV7-2 and TRBJ2-3; 7 bases are a match to TRBD2. The germline gives CDR1 SGHTA, CDR2 FQGNSA. V shed 2 bases, J shed 5 bases, and the junction held 10 bases outside the gene matches. The CDR3 is 16 amino acids. CDR3 region: CASSLMASGAGDTQYF. The CDR3 DNA reads TGTGCCAGCAGCTTAATGGCAAGCGGGGCGGGAGATACGCAGTATTTT.

The chain joins TRBV6-1 to TRBJ2-7; TRBD1 agrees at 7 bases. The CDR3 has 14 residues. Germline CDR1 is MNHNS and CDR2 is SASEGT. The V gene end was trimmed by 9 bases and the J gene end by 0 bases; junction bases not matched to a gene: 8. The CDR3 spells CASTRDSASYEQYF. The CDR3 DNA reads TGTGCCAGTACTCGGGACAGTGCCTCCTACGAGCAGTACTTC.

This clonotype was observed a few times. The gene calls are TRBV9 and TRBJ2-6; D gene uncertain. The V and J ends lost 3 bases and 0 bases respectively, with 4 bases between them. This CDR3 has 14 amino acids. Germline CDR1 and CDR2: SGDLS and YYNGEE. In DNA form, the CDR3 reads TGTGCCAGCAGCGGAAACTCTGGGGCCAACGTCCTGACTTTC. This sequence encodes CASSGNSGANVLTF.

This clonotype was counted between two and nine times. The chain employs TRBV7-9 and TRBJ2-3; D gene uncertain. The V end lost 0 bases, the J end lost 8 bases, and 9 bases lay between the germline ends. This CDR3 region has 13 residues. Per the germline V gene, CDR1 is SEHNR and CDR2 is FQNEAQ (reference sequence). The CDR3 loop is CASSLAGVGTQYF. The CDR3 nucleotides read TGTGCCAGCAGCTTAGCTGGAGTCGGTACGCAGTATTTT.

The chain links TRBV19 to TRBJ1-1; D is unclear. The CDR3 totals 15 residues. Germline CDR1 reads LNHDA; CDR2 reads SQIVND (reference sequence). V was cut by 5 bases and J by 2 bases, with 15 bases left in between. CDR3 protein: CASSQGFFLNTEAFF. DNA for the CDR3: TGTGCCAGTAGTCAAGGGTTCTTCCTAAACACTGAAGCTTTCTTT.

This clonotype has just a few counts. The chain employs TRBV6-1 and TRBJ2-2, with D perhaps TRBD2 (5 bases). CDR1 and CDR2 from the germline V gene are MNHNS and SASEGT. Trimming left V 6 bases short and J 3 bases short, with 14 bases between. The length of the CDR3 is 15 residues. As DNA, the CDR3 is TGTGCCAGCAGGACAAGAGGGAGTGACACCGGGGAGCTGTTTTTT. It yields the protein CASRTRGSDTGELFF.

This clonotype was counted ten times or more. This chain joins TRBV9 and TRBJ2-1; perhaps D is TRBD1 or TRBD2 (6 bases each). V lost 0 bases and J 8 bases, leaving 18 bases between the germline ends. Germline V gene lookup returns CDR1 SGDLS and CDR2 YYNGEE. The CDR3 contains 16 residues. CDR3 in amino acids: CASSVAGAGSVDEQFF. The CDR3 nucleotides are TGTGCCAGCAGCGTAGCGGGGGCGGGAAGTGTCGATGAGCAGTTCTTC. Drawing the rest from reference TRBV9 and TRBJ2-1, the complete variable domain is DSGVTQTPKHLITATGQRVTLRCSPRSGDLSVYWYQQSLDQGLQFLIQYYNGEERAKGNILERFSAQQFPDLHSELNLSSLELGDSALYFCASSVAGAGSVDEQFFGPGTRLTVL.

V gene TRBV5-1 combines with J gene TRBJ1-6; 10 nucleotides agree with TRBD1. CDR3 length equals 15 residues. Losses at the gene ends were 4 bases for V and 5 bases for J; bases not matched to a gene: 3. Germline V gene data show CDR1 as SGHRS and CDR2 as YFSETQ. The DNA of the CDR3 is TGCGCCAGCAGCCAAGGGACAGGGGATAATTCACCCCTCCACTTT. It translates to CASSQGTGDNSPLHF.

This clonotype was seen only a few times. The genes are TRBV20-1 and TRBJ2-3, with D possibly TRBD2 on 7 matching bases. V lost 5 bases and J 0 bases, leaving 15 bases between the germline ends. Germline loops: CDR1 DFQATT, CDR2 SNEGSKA (reference sequence). This CDR3 contains 15 residues. The CDR3 sequence: CSALGGQGSTDTQYF. The CDR3 DNA is TGCAGTGCTCTGGGGGGGCAGGGGAGCACAGATACGCAGTATTTT.

This clonotype occurred many times. The CDR3 nucleotides are TGTGCCAGCAGCCAAGAATGGAACAGGGCGGGAGACATTCAGTACTTC. Amino acid sequence: CASSQEWNRAGDIQYF. The V call is TRBV4-2, the J call TRBJ2-4, with D perhaps TRBD2 (7 bases). The length of the CDR3 is 16 residues. The germline gives CDR1 LGHNA, CDR2 YNFKEQ. The V gene lost 0 bases and the J gene lost 8 bases, with 17 bases spanning the gap.

DNA for the CDR3: TGTGCCAGCAGCCAAGAGGTGACTAGCGGGGGTAATGAGCAGTTCTTC. This codes for CASSQEVTSGGNEQFF. The V call is TRBV3-1, the J call TRBJ2-1; 12 bases match TRBD2. Germline assignment: CDR1 LGHDT and CDR2 YNNKEL (reference sequence). V lost 0 bases, J lost 7 bases, and 4 bases stayed unmatched. The CDR3 totals 16 residues.

This clonotype was seen a few times. The chain carries TRBV7-2 and TRBJ2-7, with D perhaps TRBD1 (6 bases). The CDR3 has 15 amino acids. The V end lost 5 bases, the J end lost 2 bases, and 16 bases lay between the germline ends. Germline CDR1 reads SGHTA; CDR2 reads FQGNSA. The CDR3 is CASSPSGGKAYEQYF. The CDR3 DNA sequence: TGTGCCAGCAGCCCTAGTGGGGGCAAGGCCTACGAGCAGTACTTC.